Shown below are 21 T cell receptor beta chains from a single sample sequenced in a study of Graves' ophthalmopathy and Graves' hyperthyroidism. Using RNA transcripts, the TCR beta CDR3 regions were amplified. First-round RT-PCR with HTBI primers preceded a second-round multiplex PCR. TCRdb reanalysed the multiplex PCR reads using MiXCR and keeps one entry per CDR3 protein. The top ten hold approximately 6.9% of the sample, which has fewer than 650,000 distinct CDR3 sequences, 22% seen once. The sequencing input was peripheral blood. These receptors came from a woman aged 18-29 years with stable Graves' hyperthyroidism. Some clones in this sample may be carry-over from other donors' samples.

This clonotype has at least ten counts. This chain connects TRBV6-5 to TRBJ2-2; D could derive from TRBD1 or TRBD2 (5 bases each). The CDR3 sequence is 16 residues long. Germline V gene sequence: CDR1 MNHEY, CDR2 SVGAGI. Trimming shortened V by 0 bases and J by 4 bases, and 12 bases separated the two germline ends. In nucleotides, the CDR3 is TGTGCCAGCAGTTACTCCCCCGGGGACCGCACCGGGGAGCTGTTTTTT. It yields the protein CASSYSPGDRTGELFF.

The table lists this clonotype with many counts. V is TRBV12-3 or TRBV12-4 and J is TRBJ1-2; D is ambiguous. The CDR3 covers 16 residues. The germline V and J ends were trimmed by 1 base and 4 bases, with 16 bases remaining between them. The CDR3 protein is CASSLGQSFQVYGYTF. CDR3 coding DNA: TGTGCCAGCAGTTTAGGGCAGTCCTTCCAGGTCTATGGCTACACCTTC.

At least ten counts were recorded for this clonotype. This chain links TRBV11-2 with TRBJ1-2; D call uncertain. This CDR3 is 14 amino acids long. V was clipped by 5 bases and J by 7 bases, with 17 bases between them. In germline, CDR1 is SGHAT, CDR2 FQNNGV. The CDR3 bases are TGTGCCAGCAGCCCCCCCTCAGTGTACCCTGGCTACACCTTC. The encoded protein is CASSPPSVYPGYTF.

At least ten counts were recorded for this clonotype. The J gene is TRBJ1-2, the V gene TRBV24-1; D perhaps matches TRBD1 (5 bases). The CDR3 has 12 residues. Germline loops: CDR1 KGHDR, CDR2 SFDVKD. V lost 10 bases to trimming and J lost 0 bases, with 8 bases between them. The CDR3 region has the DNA TGTGCCACGCGGGACTCTAACTATGGCTACACCTTC. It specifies CATRDSNYGYTF.

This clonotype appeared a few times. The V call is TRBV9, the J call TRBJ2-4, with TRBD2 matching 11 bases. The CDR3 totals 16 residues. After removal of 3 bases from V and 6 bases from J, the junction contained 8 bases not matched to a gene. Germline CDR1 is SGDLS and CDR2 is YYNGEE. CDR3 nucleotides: TGTGCCAGCAGCGCCGATAGCGGGGGGGCTGGAAACATTCAGTACTTC. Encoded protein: CASSADSGGAGNIQYF.

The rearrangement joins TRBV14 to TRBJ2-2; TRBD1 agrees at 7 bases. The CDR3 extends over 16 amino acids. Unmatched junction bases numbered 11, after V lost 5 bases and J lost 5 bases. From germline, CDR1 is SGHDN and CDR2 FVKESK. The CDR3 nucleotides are TGTGCCAGCAGCTATACTAGGACAGGCGGTACCGGGGAGCTGTTTTTT. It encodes CASSYTRTGGTGELFF. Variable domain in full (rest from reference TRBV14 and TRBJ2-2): EAGVTQFPSHSVIEKGQTVTLRCDPISGHDNLYWYRRVMGKEIKFLLHFVKESKQDESGMPNNRFLAERTGGTYSTLKVQPAELEDSGVYFCASSYTRTGGTGELFFGEGSRLTVL.

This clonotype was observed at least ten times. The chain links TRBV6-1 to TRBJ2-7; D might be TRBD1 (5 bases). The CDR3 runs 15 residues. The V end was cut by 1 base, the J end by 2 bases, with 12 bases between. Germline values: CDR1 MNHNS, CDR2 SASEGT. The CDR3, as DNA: TGTGCCAGCAGTGAAGGGGCAGGGATGACCTACGAGCAGTACTTC. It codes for CASSEGAGMTYEQYF.

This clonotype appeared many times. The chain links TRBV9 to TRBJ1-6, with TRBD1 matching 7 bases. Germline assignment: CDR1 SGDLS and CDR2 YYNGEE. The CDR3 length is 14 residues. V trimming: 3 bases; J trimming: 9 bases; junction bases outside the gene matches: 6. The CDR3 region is CASSGQGSGSPLHF. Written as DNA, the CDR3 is TGTGCCAGCAGCGGACAGGGATCCGGTTCACCCCTCCACTTT.

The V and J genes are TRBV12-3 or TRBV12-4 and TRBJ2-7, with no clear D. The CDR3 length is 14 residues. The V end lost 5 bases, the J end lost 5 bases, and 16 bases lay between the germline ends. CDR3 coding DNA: TGTGCCAGCAGTGCAACAGACTCCGCGGACGAGCAGTACTTC. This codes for CASSATDSADEQYF.

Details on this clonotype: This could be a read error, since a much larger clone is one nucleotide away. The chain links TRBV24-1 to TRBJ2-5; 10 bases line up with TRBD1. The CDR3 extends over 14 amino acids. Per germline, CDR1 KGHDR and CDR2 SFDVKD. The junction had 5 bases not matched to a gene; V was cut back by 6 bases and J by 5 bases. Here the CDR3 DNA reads TGTGCCACCAGTAATCCGACAGGGGGCGAGACCCAGTACTTC. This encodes CATSNPTGGETQYF.

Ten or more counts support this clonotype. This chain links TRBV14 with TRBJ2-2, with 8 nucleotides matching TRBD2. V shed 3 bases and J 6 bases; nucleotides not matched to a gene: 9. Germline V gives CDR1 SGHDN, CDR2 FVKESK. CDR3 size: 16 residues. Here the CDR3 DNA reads TGTGCCAGCAGCCAGCTCGGGACTAGTCGCGCCGGGGAGCTGTTTTTT. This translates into CASSQLGTSRAGELFF.

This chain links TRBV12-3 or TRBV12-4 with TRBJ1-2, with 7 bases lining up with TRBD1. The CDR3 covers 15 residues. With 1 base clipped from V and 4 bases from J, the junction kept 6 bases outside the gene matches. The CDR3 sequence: CASSLGGQTGYGYTF. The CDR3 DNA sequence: TGTGCCAGCAGTTTAGGGGGACAGACAGGCTATGGCTACACCTTC.

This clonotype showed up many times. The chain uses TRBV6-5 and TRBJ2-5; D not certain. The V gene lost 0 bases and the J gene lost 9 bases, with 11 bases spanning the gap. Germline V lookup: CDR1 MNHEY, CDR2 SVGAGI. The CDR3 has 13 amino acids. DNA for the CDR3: TGTGCCAGCAGTTACTCGAGTCTAGTCCCCCAGTACTTC. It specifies CASSYSSLVPQYF.

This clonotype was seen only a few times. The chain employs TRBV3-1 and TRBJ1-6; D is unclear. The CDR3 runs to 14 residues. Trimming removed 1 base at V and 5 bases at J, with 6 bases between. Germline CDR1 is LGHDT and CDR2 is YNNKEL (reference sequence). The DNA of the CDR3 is TGTGCCAGCAGCCAAGGTCCGAATAATTCACCCCTCCACTTT. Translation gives CASSQGPNNSPLHF.

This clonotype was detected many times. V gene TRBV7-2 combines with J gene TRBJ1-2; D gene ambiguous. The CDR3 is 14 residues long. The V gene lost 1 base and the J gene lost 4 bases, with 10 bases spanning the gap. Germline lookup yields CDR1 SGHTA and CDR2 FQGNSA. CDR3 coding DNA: TGTGCCAGCAGCTTAGGAGGGAAGGGCTATGGCTACACCTTC. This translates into CASSLGGKGYGYTF.

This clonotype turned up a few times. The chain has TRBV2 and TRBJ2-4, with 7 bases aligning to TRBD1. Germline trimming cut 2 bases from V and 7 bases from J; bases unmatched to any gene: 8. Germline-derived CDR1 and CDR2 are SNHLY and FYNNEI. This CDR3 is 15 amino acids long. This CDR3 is CASSESRGRRNIQYF. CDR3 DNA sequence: TGTGCCAGCAGTGAAAGTAGGGGGCGTCGTAACATTCAGTACTTC.

For the CDR3, the DNA is TGTGCCAGCAGTTTTCACAGCGGAAGTGTTAGCACTGAAGCTTTCTTT. It specifies CASSFHSGSVSTEAFF. V and J are TRBV27 and TRBJ1-1; D gene unclear. Germline CDR1 MNHEY, CDR2 SMNVEV (reference sequence). The CDR3 totals 16 residues. Trimming took 3 bases from V and 4 from J, leaving 18 bases between them.

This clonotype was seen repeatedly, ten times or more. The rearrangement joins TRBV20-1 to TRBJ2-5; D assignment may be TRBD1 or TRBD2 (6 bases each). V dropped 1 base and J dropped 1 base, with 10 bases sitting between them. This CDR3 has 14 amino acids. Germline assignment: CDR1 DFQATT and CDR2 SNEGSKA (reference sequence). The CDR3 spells CSARGGTPQETQYF. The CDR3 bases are TGCAGTGCTAGAGGCGGGACACCCCAAGAGACCCAGTACTTC.

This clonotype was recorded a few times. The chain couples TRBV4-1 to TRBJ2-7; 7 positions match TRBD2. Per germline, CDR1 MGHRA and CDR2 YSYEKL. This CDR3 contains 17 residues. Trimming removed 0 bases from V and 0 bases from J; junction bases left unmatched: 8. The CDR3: CASSQEILGGSSYEQYF. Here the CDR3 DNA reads TGCGCCAGCAGCCAAGAGATTCTCGGGGGGTCCTCCTACGAGCAGTACTTC.

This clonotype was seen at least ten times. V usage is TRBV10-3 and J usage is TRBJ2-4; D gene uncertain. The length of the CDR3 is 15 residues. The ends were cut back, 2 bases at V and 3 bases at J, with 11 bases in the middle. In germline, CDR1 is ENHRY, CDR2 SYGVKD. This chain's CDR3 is CAISEAEINKNIQYF. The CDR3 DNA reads TGTGCCATCAGTGAGGCGGAAATTAACAAAAACATTCAGTACTTC.

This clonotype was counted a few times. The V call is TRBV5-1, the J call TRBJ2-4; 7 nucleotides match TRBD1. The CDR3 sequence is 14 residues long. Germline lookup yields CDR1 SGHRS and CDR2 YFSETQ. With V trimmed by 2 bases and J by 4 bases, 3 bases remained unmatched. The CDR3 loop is CASSLTGDKNIQYF. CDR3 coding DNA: TGCGCCAGCAGCTTAACAGGGGATAAAAACATTCAGTACTTC.